The clone carrying this T cell receptor (beta chain) was seen more than once but under ten times. Its cognate antigen is unknown. This sample is part of a study of response to subunit inactivated influenza vaccine. Study observations and caveats: Authors proposed each seasonal influenza vaccination draws in few new T cells.

TCRdb ran MiXCR on the RT-PCR reads and lists one entry per CDR3 protein. The table includes 650,000 to 800,000 distinct CDR3 sequences, roughly 13% detected once. Germline V gene lookup returns CDR1 SGHTA and CDR2 FQGTGA. The CDR3 totals 14 residues. Losses at the gene ends were 2 bases for V and 6 bases for J; bases not matched to a gene: 6. The chain couples TRBV7-3 to TRBJ1-2, with 7 bases aligning to TRBD1. The receptor's source is a man between 45 and 60 years old who received an inactivated influenza vaccine. The sample in question was PBMCs from blood, obtained around 14 days before vaccination. This CDR3 is CASSLGGGADGYTF. CDR3 nucleotides: TGTGCCAGCAGCTTAGGAGGGGGCGCGGATGGCTACACCTTC.